What follows is one T cell receptor beta chain and its context. Its antigen is not known. The sample comes from a study of cytomegalovirus exposure and HLA in healthy donors. Study-wide results and limits: Rates of TCR association differed by HLA locus in a later analysis, with DRB1 highest and HLA-C lowest. A later analysis found most CMV-associated TCR beta chains apparently HLA-restricted.

Vbeta (60) and Jbeta (13) primers were used in the PCR. The assay was immunoSEQ multiplex PCR, and TCRdb's table has in-frame clones only and misses some. The table records some 160,000 clones, over 80% of them present only once. This CDR3 contains 17 residues. J gave up 0 bases and V 3 bases, and 7 bases lay outside the gene matches. Germline V gene lookup returns CDR1 SGHAT and CDR2 FQNNGV. The source is a male donor in good health and CMV-seropositive. This chain links TRBV11-2 with TRBJ2-1, with 8 bases identical to TRBD1. The material sequenced was PBMCs. DNA of the CDR3: TGTGCCAGCAGCTTTTGGACAGGGCTTAGCTCCTACAATGAGCAGTTCTTC. As protein: CASSFWTGLSSYNEQFF.